Below, one T cell receptor (beta chain) is given with its context. The target antigen is unknown. The sample originates from a study of siplizumab effects on memory and regulatory T cells. Notes on the study in general: A major contribution to the alloresponse seemed to be made by naive T cells, which seemed more diverse than memory cells.

This table comes from immunoSEQ multiplex PCR, and its TCRdb copy is limited to in-frame clones, with some not included. The data contain some 87,000 clones, 75% to 90% of them seen just once; the ten biggest clones take up over 12%. The J segment lost 3 bases and the V segment lost 1 base, leaving 5 bases of the junction unmatched. There are 14 residues in the CDR3. CDR1 and CDR2 (germline): GTSNPN, SVGIG (reference sequence). This receptor was obtained from a human donor in good health. The rearrangement joins TRBV30 to TRBJ2-7, with TRBD1 identical over 8 bases. Sequenced input: CD4+ T cells sorted from blood. CDR3 loop: CAWSGGQAYYEQYF. The CDR3 DNA follows: TGTGCCTGGAGTGGGGGACAGGCCTACTACGAGCAGTACTTC.